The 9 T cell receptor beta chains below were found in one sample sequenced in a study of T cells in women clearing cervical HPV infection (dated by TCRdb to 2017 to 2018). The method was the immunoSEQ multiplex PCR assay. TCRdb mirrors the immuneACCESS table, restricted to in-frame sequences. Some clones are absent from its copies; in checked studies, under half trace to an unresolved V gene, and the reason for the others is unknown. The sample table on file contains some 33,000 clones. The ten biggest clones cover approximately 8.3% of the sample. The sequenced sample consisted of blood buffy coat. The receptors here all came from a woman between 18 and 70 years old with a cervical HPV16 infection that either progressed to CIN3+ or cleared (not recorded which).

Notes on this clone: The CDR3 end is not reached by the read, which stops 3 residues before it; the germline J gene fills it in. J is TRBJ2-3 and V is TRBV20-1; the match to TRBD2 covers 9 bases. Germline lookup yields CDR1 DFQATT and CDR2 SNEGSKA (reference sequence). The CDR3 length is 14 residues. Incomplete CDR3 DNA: TGCAGTGCTAGACCGCCTAGCGGGGAAGAGACG. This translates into CSARPPSGEET. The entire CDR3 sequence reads CSARPPSGEETQYF.

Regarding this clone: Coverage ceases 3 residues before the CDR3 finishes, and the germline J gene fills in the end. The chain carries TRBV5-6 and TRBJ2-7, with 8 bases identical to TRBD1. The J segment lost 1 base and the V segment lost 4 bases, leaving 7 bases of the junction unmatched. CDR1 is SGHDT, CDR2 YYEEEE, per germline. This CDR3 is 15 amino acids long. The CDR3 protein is CASSRTGGGSYEQYF. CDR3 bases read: TGTGCCAGCAGCCGAACAGGGGGTGGATCCTACGAG.

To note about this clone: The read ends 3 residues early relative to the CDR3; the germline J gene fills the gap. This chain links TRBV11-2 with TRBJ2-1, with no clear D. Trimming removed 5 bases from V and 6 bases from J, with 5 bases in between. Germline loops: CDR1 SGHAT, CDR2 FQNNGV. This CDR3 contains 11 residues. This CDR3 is CASSTTNEQFF. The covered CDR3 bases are TGTGCCAGCAGCACTACCAATGAG.

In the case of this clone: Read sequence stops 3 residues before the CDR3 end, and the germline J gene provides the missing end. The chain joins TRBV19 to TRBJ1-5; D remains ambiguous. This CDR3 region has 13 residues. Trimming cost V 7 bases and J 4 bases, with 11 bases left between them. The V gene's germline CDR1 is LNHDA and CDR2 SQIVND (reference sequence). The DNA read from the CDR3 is TGTGCCAGTAATAGGCAGGTAAATCAGCCC. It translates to CASNRQVNQP. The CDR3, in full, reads CASNRQVNQPQHF.

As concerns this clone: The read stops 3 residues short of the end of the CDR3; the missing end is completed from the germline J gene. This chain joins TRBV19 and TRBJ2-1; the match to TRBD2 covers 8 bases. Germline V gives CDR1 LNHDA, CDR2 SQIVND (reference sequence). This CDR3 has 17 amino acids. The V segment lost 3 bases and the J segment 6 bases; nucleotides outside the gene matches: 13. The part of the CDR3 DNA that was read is TGTGCCAGTAGTATGATTAGCGGGATGAGCCGACTCAATGAG. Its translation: CASSMISGMSRLNE. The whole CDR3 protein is CASSMISGMSRLNEQFF.

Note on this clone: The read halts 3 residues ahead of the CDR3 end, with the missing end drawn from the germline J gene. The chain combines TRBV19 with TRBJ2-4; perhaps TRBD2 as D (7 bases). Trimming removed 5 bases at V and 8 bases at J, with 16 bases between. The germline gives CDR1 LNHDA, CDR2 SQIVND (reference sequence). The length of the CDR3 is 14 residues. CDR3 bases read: TGTGCCAGTAGTGCACGGAGGGAGGGGGACATT. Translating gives CASSARREGDI. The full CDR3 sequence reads CASSARREGDIQYF. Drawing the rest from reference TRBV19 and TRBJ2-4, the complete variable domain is DGGITQSPKYLFRKEGQNVTLSCEQNLNHDAMYWYRQDPGQGLRLIYYSQIVNDFQKGDIAEGYSVSREKKESFPLTVTSAQKNPTAFYLCASSARREGDIQYFGAGTRLSVL.

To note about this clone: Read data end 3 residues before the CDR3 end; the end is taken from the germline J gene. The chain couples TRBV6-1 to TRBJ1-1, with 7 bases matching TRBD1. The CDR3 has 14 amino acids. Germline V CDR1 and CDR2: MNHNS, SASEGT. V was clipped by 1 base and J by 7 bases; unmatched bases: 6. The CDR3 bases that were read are TGTGCCAGCAGTGAAGTGTTCGGGACAGATGAA. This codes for CASSEVFGTDE. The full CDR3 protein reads CASSEVFGTDEAFF.

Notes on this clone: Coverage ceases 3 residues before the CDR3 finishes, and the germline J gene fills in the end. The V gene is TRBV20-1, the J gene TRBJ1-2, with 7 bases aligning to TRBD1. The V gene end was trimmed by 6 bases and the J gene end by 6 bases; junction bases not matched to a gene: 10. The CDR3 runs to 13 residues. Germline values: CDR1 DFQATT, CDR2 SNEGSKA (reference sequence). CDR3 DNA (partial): TGCAGTGCCCCTAACACAGGGGAAGATGGC. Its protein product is CSAPNTGEDG. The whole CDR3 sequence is CSAPNTGEDGYTF.

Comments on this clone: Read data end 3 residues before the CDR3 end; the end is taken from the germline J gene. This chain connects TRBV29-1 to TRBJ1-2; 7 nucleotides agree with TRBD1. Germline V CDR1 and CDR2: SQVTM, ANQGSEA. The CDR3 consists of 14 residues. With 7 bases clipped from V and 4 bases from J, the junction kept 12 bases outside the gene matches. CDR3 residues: CSATGGRQGYGYTF. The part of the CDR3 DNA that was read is TGCAGCGCCACAGGTGGGAGACAGGGCTATGGC.